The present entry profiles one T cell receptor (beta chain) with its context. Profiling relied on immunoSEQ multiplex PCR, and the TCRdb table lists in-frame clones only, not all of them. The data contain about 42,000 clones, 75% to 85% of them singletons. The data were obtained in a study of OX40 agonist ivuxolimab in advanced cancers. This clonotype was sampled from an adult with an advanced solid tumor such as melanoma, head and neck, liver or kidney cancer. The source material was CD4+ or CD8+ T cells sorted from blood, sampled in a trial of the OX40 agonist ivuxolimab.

This CDR3 is CASSLDGRYGYTF. For the CDR3, the DNA is TGTGCCAGCAGCTTAGACGGGCGCTATGGCTACACCTTC. The chain is built from TRBV11-2 and TRBJ1-2; no clear D gene. Germline lookup yields CDR1 SGHAT and CDR2 FQNNGV. The CDR3 loop spans 13 amino acids. V was cut by 0 bases and J by 4 bases, with 6 bases left in between. The full variable domain, rest sourced from reference TRBV11-2 and TRBJ1-2, is EAGVAQSPRYKIIEKRQSVAFWCNPISGHATLYWYQQILGQGPKLLIQFQNNGVVDDSQLPKDRFSAERLKGVDSTLKIQPAKLEDSAVYLCASSLDGRYGYTFGSGTRLTVV.